This passage covers 19 T cell receptor beta chains from one sample sequenced in a study of CD4 T cells in relation to SARS-CoV-2 and coronaviruses. Antigens of these TCRs are unknown. Before the COVID-19 pandemic, during about 2011-2019, CD4+ T cells were taken from unexposed donors. Isolation of CD4+ T cells took place after 10 days in culture. Clones were sequenced by immunoSEQ multiplex PCR, and TCRdb holds only the in-frame ones, with some missing. The sample records around 9,700 clones, over 65% being singletons. The sample comprised CD4+ T cells from PBMCs, cultured in vitro. The receptors originated from a human donor in good health.

The V and J genes are TRBV4-3 and TRBJ1-6; D is perhaps TRBD1 (5 bases). V was clipped by 1 base and J by 9 bases, with 10 bases between them. The CDR3 has 14 residues. The germline gives CDR1 LGHNA, CDR2 YSLEER. This chain's CDR3 is CASSQVGGGSPLHF. In nucleotides, the CDR3 is TGCGCCAGCAGCCAAGTTGGGGGTGGTTCACCCCTCCACTTT.

V usage is TRBV9 and J usage is TRBJ2-7; tentatively, D is TRBD1 or TRBD2 (5 bases each). V was pared by 0 bases and J by 5 bases, with 12 bases between. The CDR3 is 14 amino acids. Germline CDR1 SGDLS, CDR2 YYNGEE. The CDR3 bases are TGTGCCAGCAGCGTAGTGGGGGAAAGCAACGAGCAGTACTTC. Its translation is CASSVVGESNEQYF. Supplemented by reference TRBV9 and TRBJ2-7, the full variable domain reads DSGVTQTPKHLITATGQRVTLRCSPRSGDLSVYWYQQSLDQGLQFLIQYYNGEERAKGNILERFSAQQFPDLHSELNLSSLELGDSALYFCASSVVGESNEQYFGPGTRLTVT.

The sample holds a few counts of this clone. CDR3: CASSYSDRDGGYTF. DNA for the CDR3: TGTGCCAGCAGTTACTCGGACAGGGACGGTGGCTACACCTTC. J is TRBJ1-2 and V is TRBV6-5, with 8 bases lining up with TRBD1. V lost 0 bases and J lost 7; bases outside the gene matches: 4. This CDR3 spans 14 amino acids. Germline CDR1 and CDR2: MNHEY and SVGAGI.

Here the CDR3 DNA reads TGTGCCAGCAGCCCCCTCGGGACTAGCGATGAGCAGTTCTTC. This gives the protein CASSPLGTSDEQFF. The chain carries TRBV11-3 and TRBJ2-1; TRBD2 aligns across 10 bases. V dropped 5 bases and J dropped 8; count of bases not matched to a gene: 6. Germline V gives CDR1 SGHNT, CDR2 YENEEA. CDR3 length equals 14 residues.

The CDR3 region has the DNA TGTGCCACCGCGGGGGCAACAGATACGCAGTATTTT. This gives the protein CATAGATDTQYF. The chain joins TRBV24-1 to TRBJ2-3, with D maybe TRBD2 (7 bases). Deletions cut 9 bases from V and 3 bases from J, with 9 bases between. The CDR3 contains 12 residues. The V gene's germline CDR1 is KGHDR and CDR2 SFDVKD.

This clone came up once. The chain carries TRBV6-6 and TRBJ2-1; 11 nucleotides align to TRBD1. The germline gives CDR1 MNHNY, CDR2 SVGAGI (reference sequence). The CDR3 sequence is 16 residues long. Losses at the gene ends were 6 bases for V and 7 bases for J; bases not matched to a gene: 11. CDR3 DNA: TGTGCCAGCAGCCCCCTAGTGGGACAGGGGGAAAATGAGCAGTTCTTC. Its protein product is CASSPLVGQGENEQFF.

The chain carries TRBV3-1 (or the pseudogene TRBV3-2) and TRBJ2-1; 11 bases line up with TRBD2. Looked up from germline, CDR1 is LGHDT and CDR2 is YNNKEL (reference sequence). This CDR3 region has 18 residues. The ends lost 4 bases at V and 5 bases at J; junction bases unmatched: 13. The CDR3 DNA reads as TGTGCCAGCAGCCTAGTAACTAGCGGGGGTCCCCCCCACAATGAGCAGTTCTTC. Translated: CASSLVTSGGPPHNEQFF.

V and J are TRBV4-3 and TRBJ1-3; 8 positions agree with TRBD1. CDR1 LGHNA and CDR2 YSLEER come from the germline V gene. The junction had 7 bases not matched to a gene; V was cut back by 0 bases and J by 3 bases. The CDR3 spans 17 residues. DNA of the CDR3: TGCGCCAGCAGCCAAGATGTGGCCAGGGGGCTTGGAAACACCATATATTTT. Amino acid sequence: CASSQDVARGLGNTIYF.

V gene TRBV4-3 combines with J gene TRBJ2-5; perhaps TRBD2 as D (6 bases). There are 14 residues in the CDR3. Between the trimmed V and J ends, which lost 0 bases and 7 bases, there was a span of 12 bases. In germline, CDR1 is LGHNA, CDR2 YSLEER. The DNA of the CDR3 is TGCGCCAGCAGCCAAGATGGCAGGCGGGGGACCCAGTACTTC. This translates into CASSQDGRRGTQYF.

This clone was seen a handful of times. The V call is TRBV3-1 (or the pseudogene TRBV3-2), the J call TRBJ1-6, with TRBD1 matching over 7 bases. The CDR3 length is 15 residues. The trim removed 7 bases at V and 6 bases at J, leaving 9 bases unmatched. CDR1 is LGHDT and CDR2 is YNNKEL in the germline V gene (reference sequence). Written as DNA, the CDR3 is TGTGCCAGCACCACGCTGGACAGGTTTAATTCACCCCTCCACTTT. Translated, it gives CASTTLDRFNSPLHF.

The V call is TRBV6-5, the J call TRBJ2-5; D unresolved. The CDR3 has 13 amino acids. V was clipped by 4 bases and J by 5 bases, with 11 bases between them. Germline CDR1 and CDR2: MNHEY and SVGAGI. CDR3 sequence (DNA): TGTGCCAGCAGTTTCTCTTTTAGGGAGACCCAGTACTTC. Its translation: CASSFSFRETQYF.

The chain couples TRBV5-6 to TRBJ1-1, with 8 bases aligning to TRBD1. Germline V gene data show CDR1 as SGHDT and CDR2 as YYEEEE. J lost 5 bases, V lost 4 bases, and 7 bases had no gene match. This CDR3 is built from 14 residues. CDR3 amino acids: CASSGWTGRTEAFF. CDR3 nucleotide sequence: TGTGCCAGCAGCGGATGGACAGGGAGGACTGAAGCTTTCTTT.

This clone is a singleton in its sample. J is TRBJ2-2 and V is TRBV6-1; D possibly corresponds to TRBD1 (6 bases). The V end was cut by 2 bases, the J end by 5 bases, with 9 bases between. Germline V lookup: CDR1 MNHNS, CDR2 SASEGT. The CDR3 length is 14 residues. The CDR3 loop reads CASSELGTTGELFF. The CDR3 coding sequence is TGTGCCAGCAGTGAACTCGGGACAACCGGGGAGCTGTTTTTT.

V usage is TRBV2 and J usage is TRBJ1-1; D gene unclear. Trimming shortened V by 4 bases and J by 1 base, and 10 bases separated the two germline ends. Germline V gene data show CDR1 as SNHLY and CDR2 as FYNNEI. This CDR3 region has 14 residues. Written as DNA, the CDR3 is TGTGCCAGCAGTGTACGGCGGGGGAACACTGAAGCTTTCTTT. Amino acids: CASSVRRGNTEAFF.

V usage is TRBV24-1 and J usage is TRBJ2-5; D ambiguous. Trimming pared 3 bases from V and 5 bases from J, leaving 9 bases between. CDR3 size: 13 residues. Looked up from germline, CDR1 is KGHDR and CDR2 is SFDVKD. CDR3 residues: CATSDGSRETQYF. As DNA, the CDR3 is TGTGCCACCAGTGATGGGTCGCGCGAGACCCAGTACTTC.

This clone was seen only a few times. V is TRBV24-1 and J is TRBJ2-7; the match to TRBD1 covers 8 bases. V gave up 9 bases and J gave up 4 bases; unmatched junction bases: 7. The CDR3 spans 13 residues. Per germline, CDR1 KGHDR and CDR2 SFDVKD. The CDR3 reads CATPRTGLYEQYF. The CDR3 region has the DNA TGTGCCACCCCTCGGACAGGGCTATACGAGCAGTACTTC.

J is TRBJ1-6 and V is TRBV7-2; 7 bases are a match to TRBD1. CDR3 length: 14 residues. Germline CDR1 and CDR2: SGHTA and FQGNSA. Trimming removed 6 bases from V and 7 bases from J; junction bases left unmatched: 6. As DNA, the CDR3 is TGTGCCAGCAGGAGGGGGCTCGGGAATTCACCCCTCCACTTT. Protein product: CASRRGLGNSPLHF.

The chain recombines TRBV27 with TRBJ2-5; 7 bases agree with TRBD2. With 5 bases clipped from V and 4 bases from J, the junction kept 10 bases outside the gene matches. Germline CDR1 reads MNHEY; CDR2 reads SMNVEV (reference sequence). This CDR3 contains 15 residues. CDR3 amino acids: CASSPFGGGGETQYF. The DNA for the CDR3 is TGTGCCAGCAGTCCCTTCGGTGGGGGGGGAGAGACCCAGTACTTC.

The V and J genes are TRBV9 and TRBJ2-1; no clear D. With 3 bases removed from V and 4 bases from J, the gap between germline ends came to 17 bases. The CDR3 length is 16 residues. CDR1 SGDLS and CDR2 YYNGEE come from the germline V gene. This CDR3 is CASSADGSPIYNEQFF. The DNA of the CDR3 is TGTGCCAGCAGCGCCGACGGTTCCCCCATATACAATGAGCAGTTCTTC.